The rows below give T cell receptor beta chains drawn from one sample of a study of OX40 agonist ivuxolimab in advanced cancers. The protocol was immunoSEQ multiplex PCR, while the TCRdb copy is restricted to in-frame clones and leaves out a portion. This table holds tens of thousands of clones, 65% to 85% found once. The sequenced sample was CD4+ or CD8+ T cells sorted from blood, obtained in a trial of the OX40 agonist ivuxolimab. These receptors were taken from an adult with an advanced solid tumor such as melanoma, head and neck, liver or kidney cancer. CDR3s include the opening cysteine and the closing phenylalanine or tryptophan. Fields, in order: J gene, V gene, clone size, D gene, CDR3 DNA, CDR3 protein. D genes are given only for firm matches. Not all rows give a size; the values are once, few, many and, for expanded clones, a class.

>TRBJ1-1|TRBV4-3|.|.
TGCGCCAGCAGACTCGACTTTAACACTGAAGCTTTCTTT
CASRLDFNTEAFF
>TRBJ2-3|TRBV5-4|few|.
TGTGCCAGCAGCCTGGGACTCCGGGGCGATACGCAGTATTTT
CASSLGLRGDTQYF
>TRBJ2-4|TRBV19|.|TRBD2
TGTGCCAGTAAGGTAGCGGGACTAGCCAAAAACATTCAGTACTTC
CASKVAGLAKNIQYF
>TRBJ2-3|TRBV30|.|.
TGTGCCTGGAGTCGTGGGGCCACAGATACGCAGTATTTT
CAWSRGATDTQYF
>TRBJ2-2|TRBV11-3|few|.
TGTGCCAGCAGCTTAAGGTCCGGGGAGCTGTTTTTT
CASSLRSGELFF
>TRBJ2-7|TRBV5-1|.|TRBD2
TGCGCCAGCATTAGCGGGAGTACCCACGAGCAGTACTTC
CASISGSTHEQYF
>TRBJ2-7|TRBV9|medium-sized|TRBD1
TGTGCCAGCAGCGGACAGGGGGCCTACGAGCAGTACTTC
CASSGQGAYEQYF
>TRBJ2-5|TRBV29-1|.|.
TGCAGCGGGGCCCAGTCGAGTGTGGGAGAGACCCAGTACTTC
CSGAQSSVGETQYF
>TRBJ1-5|TRBV5-5|few|.
TGTGCCAGCACCCGCAGGCCAGATCAGCCCCAGCATTTT
CASTRRPDQPQHF
>TRBJ1-1|TRBV19|once|.
TGTGCCAGTAGTACTGGGAGTCCTGGAGCTTTCTTT
CASSTGSPGAFF
>TRBJ1-4|TRBV9|once|.
TGTGCCAGCAGCGTTATTGCAGGGGCAGGGGAAAAACTGTTTTTT
CASSVIAGAGEKLFF
>TRBJ2-7|TRBV30|.|.
TGTGCCTGGAGAGAGGGCTCTAAGGTCCCGGACCAGTACTTC
CAWREGSKVPDQYF
>TRBJ2-5|TRBV28|.|TRBD2
TGTGCCAGCAGTTTATCTGTAGCGGGGGTGAGAGAGACCCAGTACTTC
CASSLSVAGVRETQYF
>TRBJ2-1|TRBV5-1|.|TRBD1
TGCGCCAGCAGCTTGGCAGGGGGCTACTACAATGAGCAGTTCTTC
CASSLAGGYYNEQFF
>TRBJ1-5|TRBV6-5|once|.
TGTGCCAGCAGTTACAACCAGGGGCCCCAGCATTTT
CASSYNQGPQHF
>TRBJ2-1|TRBV29-1|.|.
TGCAGCGTTGGGCGAGTGGGCGGGAATCTTCCCAATGAGCAGTTCTTC
CSVGRVGGNLPNEQFF
>TRBJ2-2|TRBV30|few|.
TGTGCCTGGACCAAACTAGGAATCGAGGCCGGGGAGCTGTTTTTT
CAWTKLGIEAGELFF
>TRBJ1-1|TRBV4-3|.|.
TGCGCCAGCAGCCAAATTGTCTTAAGCAGCGGGGGTGACACTGAAGCTTTCTTT
CASSQIVLSSGGDTEAFF
>TRBJ2-7|TRBV18|.|TRBD2
TGTGCCAGCTCACCACCGAAGGGGACTAGCGGCTACGAGCAGTACTTC
CASSPPKGTSGYEQYF
>TRBJ1-4|TRBV30|once|.
TGTGCCTGGGGGTTTGCCTACCCGGGGGAAAAACTGTTTTTT
CAWGFAYPGEKLFF
>TRBJ1-1|TRBV29-1|few|.
TGCAGCGCCGAGAACACTGAAGCTTTCTTT
CSAENTEAFF
>TRBJ1-1|TRBV7-3|.|.
TGTGCCAGCAGCTTTAAAGGGGGCACTGAAGCTTTCTTT
CASSFKGGTEAFF